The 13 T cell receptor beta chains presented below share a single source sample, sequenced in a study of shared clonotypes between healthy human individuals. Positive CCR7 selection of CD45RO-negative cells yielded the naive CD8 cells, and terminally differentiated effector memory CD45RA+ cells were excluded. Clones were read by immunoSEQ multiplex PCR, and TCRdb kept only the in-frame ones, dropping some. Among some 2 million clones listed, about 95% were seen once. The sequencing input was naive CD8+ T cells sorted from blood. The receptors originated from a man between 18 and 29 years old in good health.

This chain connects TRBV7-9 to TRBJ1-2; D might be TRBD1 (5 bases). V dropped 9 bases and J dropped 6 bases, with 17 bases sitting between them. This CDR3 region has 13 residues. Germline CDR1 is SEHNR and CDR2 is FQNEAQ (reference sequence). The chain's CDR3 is CASSFSGTDGYTF. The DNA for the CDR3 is TGTGCCAGTTCTTTTTCGGGGACTGATGGCTACACCTTC.

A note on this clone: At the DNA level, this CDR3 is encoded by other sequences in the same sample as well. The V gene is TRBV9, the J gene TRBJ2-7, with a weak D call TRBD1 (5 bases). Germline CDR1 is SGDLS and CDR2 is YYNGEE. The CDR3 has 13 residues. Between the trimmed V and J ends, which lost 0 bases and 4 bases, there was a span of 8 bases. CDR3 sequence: CASSVVSGYEQYF. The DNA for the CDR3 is TGTGCCAGCAGCGTAGTTTCAGGGTACGAGCAGTACTTC.

The CDR3 sequence: CASSRNRETEAFF. The CDR3 DNA sequence: TGCGCCAGCAGTCGGAACAGAGAAACTGAAGCTTTCTTT. This chain joins TRBV4-3 and TRBJ1-1; D not certain. Germline V lookup: CDR1 LGHNA, CDR2 YSLEER. The CDR3 is 13 residues long. V was shortened by 6 bases and J by 5 bases, with 13 bases between the two germline ends.

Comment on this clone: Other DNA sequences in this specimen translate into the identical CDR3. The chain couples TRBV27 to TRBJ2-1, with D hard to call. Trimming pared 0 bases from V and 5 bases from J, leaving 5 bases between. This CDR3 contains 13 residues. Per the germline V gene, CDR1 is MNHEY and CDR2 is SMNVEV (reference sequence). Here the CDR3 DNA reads TGTGCCAGCAGTTTATCTGGGCACAATGAGCAGTTCTTC. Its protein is CASSLSGHNEQFF.

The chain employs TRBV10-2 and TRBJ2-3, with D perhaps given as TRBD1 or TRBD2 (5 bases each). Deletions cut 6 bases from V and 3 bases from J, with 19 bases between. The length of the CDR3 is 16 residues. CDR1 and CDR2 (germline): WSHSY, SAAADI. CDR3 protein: CASRDWDLSKTDTQYF. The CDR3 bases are TGCGCCAGCAGAGATTGGGACCTAAGCAAAACAGATACGCAGTATTTT.

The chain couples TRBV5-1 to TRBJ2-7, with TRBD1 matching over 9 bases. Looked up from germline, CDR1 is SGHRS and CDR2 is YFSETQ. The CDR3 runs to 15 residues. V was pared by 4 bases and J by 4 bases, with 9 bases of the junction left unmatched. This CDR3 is CASSGGTGFDYEQYF. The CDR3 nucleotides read TGCGCCAGCAGCGGCGGGACAGGGTTCGATTACGAGCAGTACTTC.

The CDR3 loop reads CASSQSEGLNTEAFF. In DNA form, the CDR3 reads TGCGCCAGCAGCCAGAGTGAGGGTTTGAACACTGAAGCTTTCTTT. The rearrangement joins TRBV4-1 to TRBJ1-1; D gene ambiguous. The CDR3 consists of 15 residues. CDR1 MGHRA and CDR2 YSYEKL come from the germline V gene. Trimming took off 3 bases at V and 0 bases at J, with 11 bases between the two ends.

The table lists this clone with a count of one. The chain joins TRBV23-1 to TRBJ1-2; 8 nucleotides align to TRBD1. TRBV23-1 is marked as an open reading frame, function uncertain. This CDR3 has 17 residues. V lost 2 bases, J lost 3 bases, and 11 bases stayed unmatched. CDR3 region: CASSQAQGEVAYYGYTF. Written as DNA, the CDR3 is TGCGCCAGCAGTCAAGCACAGGGGGAGGTAGCTTACTATGGCTACACCTTC.

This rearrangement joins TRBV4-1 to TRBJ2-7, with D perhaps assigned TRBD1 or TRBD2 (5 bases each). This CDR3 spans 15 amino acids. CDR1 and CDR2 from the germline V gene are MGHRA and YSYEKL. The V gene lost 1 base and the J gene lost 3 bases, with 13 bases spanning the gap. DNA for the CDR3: TGCGCCAGCAGCCAAGTTGGGGGAACGGTCTACGAGCAGTACTTC. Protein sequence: CASSQVGGTVYEQYF.

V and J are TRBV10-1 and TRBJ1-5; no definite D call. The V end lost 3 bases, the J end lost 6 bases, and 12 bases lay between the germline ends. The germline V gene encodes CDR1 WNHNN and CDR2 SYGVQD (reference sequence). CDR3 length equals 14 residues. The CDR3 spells CASSETTDGQPQHF. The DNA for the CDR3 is TGCGCCAGCAGTGAAACAACCGATGGTCAGCCCCAGCATTTT.

The CDR3 loop reads CASSLTGGFSNQPQHF. The CDR3 region has the DNA TGTGCCAGCAGCTTGACAGGGGGATTCAGCAATCAGCCCCAGCATTTT. The chain recombines TRBV27 with TRBJ1-5; 9 bases agree with TRBD1. CDR1 is MNHEY, CDR2 SMNVEV, per germline (reference sequence). The ends lost 6 bases at V and 1 base at J; junction bases unmatched: 7. The CDR3 consists of 16 residues.

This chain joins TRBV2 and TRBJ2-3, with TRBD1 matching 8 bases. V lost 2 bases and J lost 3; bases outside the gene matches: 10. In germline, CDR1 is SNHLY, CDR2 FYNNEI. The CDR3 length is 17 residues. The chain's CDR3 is CASSEPRDRMRTDTQYF. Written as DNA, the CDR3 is TGTGCCAGCAGTGAACCGCGGGACAGGATGAGGACAGATACGCAGTATTTT. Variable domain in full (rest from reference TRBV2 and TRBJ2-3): EPEVTQTPSHQVTQMGQEVILRCVPISNHLYFYWYRQILGQKVEFLVSFYNNEISEKSEIFDDQFSVERPDGSNFTLKIRSTKLEDSAMYFCASSEPRDRMRTDTQYFGPGTRLTVL.

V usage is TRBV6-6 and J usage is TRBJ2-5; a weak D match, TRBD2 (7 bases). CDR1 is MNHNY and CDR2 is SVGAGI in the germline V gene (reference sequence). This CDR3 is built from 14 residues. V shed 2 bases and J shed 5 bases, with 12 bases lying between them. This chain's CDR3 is CASSYLGGRETQYF. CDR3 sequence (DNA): TGTGCCAGCAGTTACCTGGGGGGGCGGGAGACCCAGTACTTC.